These T cell receptor beta chains were read from a single sample in a study of blood T cell repertoires in COVID-19. Produced via immunoSEQ multiplex PCR; TCRdb's table is partial and in-frame only. Seen here are hundreds of thousands of clones, about 85% observed once, and the top ten hold 3%. Sequencing used peripheral blood. The receptor source for this set is a man aged 18 to 35 with active or convalescent COVID-19. The CDR3 runs from the conserved cysteine through the conserved F or W. Fields, in order: J gene, V gene, D gene, clone size, CDR3 DNA, CDR3 protein. A D gene is named only where the DNA matches it firmly. The size field is filled for only some rows; it gives once, few, many or a size class.

J gene: TRBJ1-2
V gene: TRBV9
D gene: TRBD1
clone size: -
CDR3 DNA: TGTGCCAGCAGCGTAGATAACAGGGGTAACTATGGCTACACCTTC
CDR3 protein: CASSVDNRGNYGYTF

J gene: TRBJ1-1
V gene: TRBV19
D gene: TRBD1
clone size: -
CDR3 DNA: TGTGCCAGTAGCCCAGACAGGGGCGGGAGCATGAACACTGAAGCTTTCTTT
CDR3 protein: CASSPDRGGSMNTEAFF

J gene: TRBJ1-1
V gene: TRBV5-1
D gene: -
clone size: -
CDR3 DNA: TGCGCCAGCAGCTTGGCCCCCGGACAGAGCCTCAACACTGAAGCTTTCTTT
CDR3 protein: CASSLAPGQSLNTEAFF

J gene: TRBJ2-2
V gene: TRBV7-2
D gene: TRBD2
clone size: -
CDR3 DNA: TGTGCCAGCAGCTTACTAGCGGGGGGGCCCGGGGAGCTGTTTTTT
CDR3 protein: CASSLLAGGPGELFF

J gene: TRBJ2-2
V gene: TRBV6-6
D gene: -
clone size: -
CDR3 DNA: TGTGCCAGCAGTAGCAACCGGGACACCGGGGAGCTGTTTTTT
CDR3 protein: CASSSNRDTGELFF

J gene: TRBJ2-3
V gene: TRBV12-5
D gene: -
clone size: -
CDR3 DNA: TGTGCTAGTGGTTTGGTATCGCCAGGTCCAGATACGCAGTATTTT
CDR3 protein: CASGLVSPGPDTQYF

J gene: TRBJ2-1
V gene: TRBV11-3
D gene: TRBD2
clone size: few
CDR3 DNA: TGTGCCAGCAGCGATCGGACTAGCGGGGCGTACCACGATGAGCAGTTCTTC
CDR3 protein: CASSDRTSGAYHDEQFF

J gene: TRBJ2-6
V gene: TRBV29-1
D gene: TRBD1
clone size: -
CDR3 DNA: TGCAGCGTTGAAAAGCTAGGACAGGTATCTGGGGCCAACGTCCTGACTTTC
CDR3 protein: CSVEKLGQVSGANVLTF

J gene: TRBJ2-1
V gene: TRBV7-3
D gene: -
clone size: -
CDR3 DNA: TGTGCCAGCAGCTTAATAGGGCAGGGGATCAATGAGCAGTTCTTC
CDR3 protein: CASSLIGQGINEQFF

J gene: TRBJ2-2
V gene: TRBV29-1
D gene: TRBD1
clone size: -
CDR3 DNA: TGCAGCGCTCCCGCAGGGGGGAACACCGGGGAGCTGTTTTTT
CDR3 protein: CSAPAGGNTGELFF

J gene: TRBJ2-3
V gene: TRBV29-1
D gene: -
clone size: -
CDR3 DNA: TGCAGCGCCGACCACCCCGCAGGGGGGACAGATACGCAGTATTTT
CDR3 protein: CSADHPAGGTDTQYF

J gene: TRBJ2-1
V gene: TRBV30
D gene: -
clone size: -
CDR3 DNA: TGTGCCTGGAATATCGACAGCTCCTACAATGAGCAGTTCTTC
CDR3 protein: CAWNIDSSYNEQFF

J gene: TRBJ2-2
V gene: TRBV11-2
D gene: -
clone size: -
CDR3 DNA: TGTGCCAGCAGCTTCGCGGGGGCCCCGAACACCGGGGAGCTGTTTTTT
CDR3 protein: CASSFAGAPNTGELFF

J gene: TRBJ1-5
V gene: TRBV7-2
D gene: TRBD1
clone size: -
CDR3 DNA: TGTGCCAGCAGCTTGGGACAGCGACCAAATCAGCCCCAGCATTTT
CDR3 protein: CASSLGQRPNQPQHF

J gene: TRBJ2-1
V gene: TRBV4-3
D gene: TRBD2
clone size: -
CDR3 DNA: TGCGCCAGCAGCCAAGACCCTAGCGGGAGGTCCTACAATGAGCAGTTCTTC
CDR3 protein: CASSQDPSGRSYNEQFF

J gene: TRBJ2-1
V gene: TRBV3-1/TRBV3-2
D gene: -
clone size: -
CDR3 DNA: TGTGCCAGCAGCCAAGACCCATCTAGTGAGCAGTTCTTC
CDR3 protein: CASSQDPSSEQFF

J gene: TRBJ1-1
V gene: TRBV9
D gene: TRBD1
clone size: -
CDR3 DNA: TGTGCCAGCAGCCCAGGGACAGGAGGCGGGGAAGCTTTCTTT
CDR3 protein: CASSPGTGGGEAFF

J gene: TRBJ1-6
V gene: TRBV6-5
D gene: TRBD1
clone size: -
CDR3 DNA: TGTGCCAGCACCCCAACGGGACAGGGAAATTCACCCCTCCACTTT
CDR3 protein: CASTPTGQGNSPLHF

J gene: TRBJ2-3
V gene: TRBV15
D gene: -
clone size: -
CDR3 DNA: TGTGCCACCAGCAGCCCGGGGTTTACCACAGATACGCAGTATTTT
CDR3 protein: CATSSPGFTTDTQYF

J gene: TRBJ1-1
V gene: TRBV6-5
D gene: TRBD1
clone size: -
CDR3 DNA: TGTGCCAGCAGTTACAGAGGACAGGGGCACACTGAAGCTTTCTTT
CDR3 protein: CASSYRGQGHTEAFF

J gene: TRBJ1-6
V gene: TRBV10-3
D gene: -
clone size: -
CDR3 DNA: TGTGCCATCAGTGAGAGGACAGTTCTTTCACCCCTCCACTTT
CDR3 protein: CAISERTVLSPLHF

J gene: TRBJ2-7
V gene: TRBV5-6
D gene: TRBD1
clone size: -
CDR3 DNA: TGTGCCAGCAGCTGGGCGGGAGGGACAGGGGGCTACGAGCAGTACTTC
CDR3 protein: CASSWAGGTGGYEQYF

J gene: TRBJ2-1
V gene: TRBV4-1
D gene: TRBD1
clone size: -
CDR3 DNA: TGCGCCAGCAGCCAAGAACAGGGGGCCTACAATGAGCAGTTCTTC
CDR3 protein: CASSQEQGAYNEQFF

J gene: TRBJ2-7
V gene: TRBV6-5
D gene: -
clone size: once
CDR3 DNA: TGTGCCATATCAGGGTTCTCCTACGAGCAGTACTTC
CDR3 protein: CAISGFSYEQYF

J gene: TRBJ2-1
V gene: TRBV14
D gene: TRBD2
clone size: -
CDR3 DNA: TGTGCCAGCAGCCAAGAATGGCTAGCGGGAATAAATGAGCAGTTCTTC
CDR3 protein: CASSQEWLAGINEQFF

J gene: TRBJ2-7
V gene: TRBV28
D gene: -
clone size: -
CDR3 DNA: TGTGCCAGCAGAACACAGGGTGGGGTGGCCTACGAGCAGTACTTC
CDR3 protein: CASRTQGGVAYEQYF

J gene: TRBJ1-2
V gene: TRBV13
D gene: -
clone size: few
CDR3 DNA: TGTGCCAGCAGCTCTAACCCAGGGGCGCGGGGCTACACCTTC
CDR3 protein: CASSSNPGARGYTF

J gene: TRBJ2-1
V gene: TRBV11-2
D gene: -
clone size: -
CDR3 DNA: TGTGCCAGCAGCTTAGTAGGAGGCAGGTCTGAGCAGTTCTTC
CDR3 protein: CASSLVGGRSEQFF

J gene: TRBJ1-5
V gene: TRBV6-2/TRBV6-3
D gene: TRBD1
clone size: -
CDR3 DNA: TGTGCCAGCAGTCCCCAGGACAGGGGGCTTCAGCCCCAGCATTTT
CDR3 protein: CASSPQDRGLQPQHF

J gene: TRBJ2-7
V gene: TRBV5-1
D gene: -
clone size: -
CDR3 DNA: TGCGCCAGCAGCTTAATCCTAGGGGGCTACGAGCAGTACTTC
CDR3 protein: CASSLILGGYEQYF

J gene: TRBJ1-2
V gene: TRBV6-5
D gene: -
clone size: -
CDR3 DNA: TGTGCCAGCAGAGGGGCTCCTAACTATGGCTACACCTTC
CDR3 protein: CASRGAPNYGYTF

J gene: TRBJ2-2
V gene: TRBV27
D gene: -
clone size: -
CDR3 DNA: TGTGCCAGCAGTTTAGGGCAGGGCCCCGGGGAGCTGTTTTTT
CDR3 protein: CASSLGQGPGELFF

J gene: TRBJ1-6
V gene: TRBV12-5
D gene: -
clone size: -
CDR3 DNA: TGTGCTAGTGGTTTGCTTATCAGGGCCTATAATTCACCCCTCCACTTT
CDR3 protein: CASGLLIRAYNSPLHF

J gene: TRBJ2-5
V gene: TRBV7-9
D gene: -
clone size: -
CDR3 DNA: TGTGCCAGCAGCTTAGCCACCCCAGTCGAGACCCAGTACTTC
CDR3 protein: CASSLATPVETQYF

J gene: TRBJ1-4
V gene: TRBV14
D gene: -
clone size: -
CDR3 DNA: TGTGCCAGCAGCCAAGCCTACTCAGGGAAGCTAGCTAATGAAAAACTGTTTTTT
CDR3 protein: CASSQAYSGKLANEKLFF

J gene: TRBJ1-6
V gene: TRBV27
D gene: -
clone size: -
CDR3 DNA: TGTGCCAGTAGATTAGCCGGGGGAAATAATTCACCCCTCCACTTT
CDR3 protein: CASRLAGGNNSPLHF

J gene: TRBJ1-1
V gene: TRBV7-9
D gene: TRBD1
clone size: -
CDR3 DNA: TGTGCCAGCAGCGCTGACAGGGGGCTGGACACTGAAGCTTTCTTT
CDR3 protein: CASSADRGLDTEAFF

J gene: TRBJ1-1
V gene: TRBV14
D gene: -
clone size: once
CDR3 DNA: TGTGCCAGCAGCCAAGTAAGGGAGGGCGGGACCACTGAAGCTTTCTTT
CDR3 protein: CASSQVREGGTTEAFF

J gene: TRBJ2-3
V gene: TRBV5-5
D gene: TRBD2
clone size: -
CDR3 DNA: TGTGCCAGCAGCTTGGTGCCTAGCGGGGGCGGGACAGATACGCAGTATTTT
CDR3 protein: CASSLVPSGGGTDTQYF

J gene: TRBJ2-7
V gene: TRBV29-1
D gene: TRBD2
clone size: once
CDR3 DNA: TGCAGCGTTGAAGTAGCGGGCTTATCCTACGAGCAGTACTTC
CDR3 protein: CSVEVAGLSYEQYF

J gene: TRBJ1-4
V gene: TRBV12-3/TRBV12-4
D gene: -
clone size: -
CDR3 DNA: TGTGCCAGCAGTTTCGGGGGGGAAAAACTGTTTTTT
CDR3 protein: CASSFGGEKLFF

J gene: TRBJ2-3
V gene: TRBV5-1
D gene: TRBD2
clone size: -
CDR3 DNA: TGCGCCAGCAGCCCGGGACTAGGTCAGGATACGCAGTATTTT
CDR3 protein: CASSPGLGQDTQYF

J gene: TRBJ2-1
V gene: TRBV2
D gene: -
clone size: -
CDR3 DNA: TGTGCCAGCAGTGGAGAGTGGGGCAGGGGATATGGTGAGCAGTTCTTC
CDR3 protein: CASSGEWGRGYGEQFF